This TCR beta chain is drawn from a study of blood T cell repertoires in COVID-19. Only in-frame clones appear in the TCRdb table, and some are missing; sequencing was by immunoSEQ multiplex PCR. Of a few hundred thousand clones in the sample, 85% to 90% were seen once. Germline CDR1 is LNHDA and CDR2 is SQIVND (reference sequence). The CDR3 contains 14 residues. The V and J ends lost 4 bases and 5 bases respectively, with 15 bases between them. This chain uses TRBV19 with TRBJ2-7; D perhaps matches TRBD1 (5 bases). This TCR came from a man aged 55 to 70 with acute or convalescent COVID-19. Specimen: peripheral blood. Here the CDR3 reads CASSRSGKGNEQYF. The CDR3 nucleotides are TGTGCCAGTAGTAGGTCAGGGAAGGGGAACGAGCAGTACTTC.